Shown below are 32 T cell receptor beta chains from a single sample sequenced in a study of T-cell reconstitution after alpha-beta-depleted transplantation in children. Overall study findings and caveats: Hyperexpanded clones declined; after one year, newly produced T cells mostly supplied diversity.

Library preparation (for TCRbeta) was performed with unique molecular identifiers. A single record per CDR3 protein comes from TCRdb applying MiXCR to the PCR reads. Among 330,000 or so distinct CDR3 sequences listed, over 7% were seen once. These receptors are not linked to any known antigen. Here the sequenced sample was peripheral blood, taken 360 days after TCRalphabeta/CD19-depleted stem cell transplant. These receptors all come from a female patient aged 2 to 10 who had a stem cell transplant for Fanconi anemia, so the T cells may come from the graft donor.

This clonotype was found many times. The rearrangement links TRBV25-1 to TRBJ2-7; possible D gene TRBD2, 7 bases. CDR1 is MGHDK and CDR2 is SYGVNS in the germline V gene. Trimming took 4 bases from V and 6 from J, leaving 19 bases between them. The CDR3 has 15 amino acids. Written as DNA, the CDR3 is TGTGCCAGCAGTGTGGGGCCGGGGGGCCGAACCGAGCAGTACTTC. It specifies CASSVGPGGRTEQYF.

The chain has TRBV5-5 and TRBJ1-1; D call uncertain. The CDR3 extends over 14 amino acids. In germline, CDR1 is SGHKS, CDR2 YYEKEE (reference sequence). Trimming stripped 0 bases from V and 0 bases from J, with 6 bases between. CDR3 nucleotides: TGTGCCAGCAGCTTGGACAGTCTGAACACTGAAGCTTTCTTT. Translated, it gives CASSLDSLNTEAFF.

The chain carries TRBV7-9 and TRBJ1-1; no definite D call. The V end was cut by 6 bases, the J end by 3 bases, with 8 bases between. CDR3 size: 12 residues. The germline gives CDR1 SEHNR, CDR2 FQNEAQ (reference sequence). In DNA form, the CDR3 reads TGTGCCAGCAGTAATGGGGACACTGAAGCTTTCTTT. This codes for CASSNGDTEAFF.

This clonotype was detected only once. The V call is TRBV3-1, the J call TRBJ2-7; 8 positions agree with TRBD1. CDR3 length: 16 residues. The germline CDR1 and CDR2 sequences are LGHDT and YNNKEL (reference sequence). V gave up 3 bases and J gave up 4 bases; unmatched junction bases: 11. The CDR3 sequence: CASSHGGTGGWYEQYF. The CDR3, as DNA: TGTGCCAGCAGCCACGGCGGGACAGGTGGGTGGTACGAGCAGTACTTC.

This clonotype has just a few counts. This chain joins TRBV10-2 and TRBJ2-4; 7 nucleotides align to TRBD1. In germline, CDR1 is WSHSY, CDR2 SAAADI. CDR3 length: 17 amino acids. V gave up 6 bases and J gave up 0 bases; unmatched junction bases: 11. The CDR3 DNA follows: TGCGCCAGCAGCCCGGCCCGGACAGGTCTAGCCAAAAACATTCAGTACTTC. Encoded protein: CASSPARTGLAKNIQYF.

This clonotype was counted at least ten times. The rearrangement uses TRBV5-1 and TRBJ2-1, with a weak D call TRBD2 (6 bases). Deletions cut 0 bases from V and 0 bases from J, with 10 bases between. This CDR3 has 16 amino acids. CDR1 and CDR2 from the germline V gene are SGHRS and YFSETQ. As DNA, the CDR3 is TGCGCCAGCAGCTTGGTGGCGGGGAGCTCCTACAATGAGCAGTTCTTC. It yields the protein CASSLVAGSSYNEQFF.

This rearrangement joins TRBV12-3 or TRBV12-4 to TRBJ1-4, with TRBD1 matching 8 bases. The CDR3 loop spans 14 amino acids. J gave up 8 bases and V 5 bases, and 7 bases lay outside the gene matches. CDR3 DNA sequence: TGTGCCAGCAGTATACAGGGGGTACGAGAAAAACTGTTTTTT. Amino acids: CASSIQGVREKLFF.

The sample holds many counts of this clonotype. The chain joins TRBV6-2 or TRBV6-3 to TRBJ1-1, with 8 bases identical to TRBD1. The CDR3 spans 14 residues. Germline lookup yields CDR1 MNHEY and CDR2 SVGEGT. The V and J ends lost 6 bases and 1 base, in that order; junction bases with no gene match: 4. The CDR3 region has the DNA TGTGCCAGCAGGACGACAGGGGCGAACACTGAAGCTTTCTTT. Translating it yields CASRTTGANTEAFF.

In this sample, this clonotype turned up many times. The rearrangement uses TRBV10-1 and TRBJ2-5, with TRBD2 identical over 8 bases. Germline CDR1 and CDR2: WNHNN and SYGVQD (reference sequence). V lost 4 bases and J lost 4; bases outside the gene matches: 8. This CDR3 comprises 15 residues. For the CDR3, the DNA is TGCGCCAGCAGTGGAATCCGGGGGGGACGAGAGACCCAGTACTTC. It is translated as CASSGIRGGRETQYF.

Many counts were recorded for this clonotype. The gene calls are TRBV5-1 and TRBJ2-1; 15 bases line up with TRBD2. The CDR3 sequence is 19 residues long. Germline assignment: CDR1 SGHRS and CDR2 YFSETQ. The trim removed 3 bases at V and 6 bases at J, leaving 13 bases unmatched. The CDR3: CASSSGLAGGGAHANEQFF. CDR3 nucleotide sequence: TGCGCCAGCAGCTCTGGACTAGCGGGAGGGGGGGCCCACGCCAATGAGCAGTTCTTC.

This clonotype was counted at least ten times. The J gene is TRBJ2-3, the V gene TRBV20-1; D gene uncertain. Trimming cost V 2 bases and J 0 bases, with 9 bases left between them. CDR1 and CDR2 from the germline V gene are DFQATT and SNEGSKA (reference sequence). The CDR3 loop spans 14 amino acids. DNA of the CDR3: TGCAGTGCTAGACTAGACCCTAGCACAGATACGCAGTATTTT. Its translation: CSARLDPSTDTQYF.

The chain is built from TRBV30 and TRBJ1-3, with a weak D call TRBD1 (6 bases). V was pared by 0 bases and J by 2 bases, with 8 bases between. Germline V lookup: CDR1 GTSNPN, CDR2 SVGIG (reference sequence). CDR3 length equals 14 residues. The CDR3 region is CAWSVWDTGNTIYF. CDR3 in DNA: TGTGCCTGGAGTGTATGGGACACTGGAAACACCATATATTTT.

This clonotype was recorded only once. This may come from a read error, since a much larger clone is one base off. Written as DNA, the CDR3 is TGCTGTGCTAGAGTGGGAGCTGCAGGATACGAGCAGTACTTC. Translating it yields CCARVGAAGYEQYF. This chain connects TRBV20-1 to TRBJ2-7, with a weak D call TRBD2 (5 bases). The germline V gene encodes CDR1 DFQATT and CDR2 SNEGSKA (reference sequence). CDR3 length: 14 residues.

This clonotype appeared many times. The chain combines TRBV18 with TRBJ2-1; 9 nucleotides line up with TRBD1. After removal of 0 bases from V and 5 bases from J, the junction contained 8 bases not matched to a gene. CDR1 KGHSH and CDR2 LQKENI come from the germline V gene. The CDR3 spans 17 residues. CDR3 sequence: CASSPPRQGGIDNEQFF. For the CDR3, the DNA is TGTGCCAGCTCACCACCCAGACAGGGGGGAATCGACAATGAGCAGTTCTTC.

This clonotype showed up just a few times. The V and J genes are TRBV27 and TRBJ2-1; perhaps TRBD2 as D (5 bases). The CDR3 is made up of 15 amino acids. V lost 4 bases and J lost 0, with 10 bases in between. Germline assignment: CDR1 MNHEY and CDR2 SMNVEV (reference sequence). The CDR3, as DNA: TGTGCCAGCAGTTCGGACTTGAGCTCCTACAATGAGCAGTTCTTC. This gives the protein CASSSDLSSYNEQFF.

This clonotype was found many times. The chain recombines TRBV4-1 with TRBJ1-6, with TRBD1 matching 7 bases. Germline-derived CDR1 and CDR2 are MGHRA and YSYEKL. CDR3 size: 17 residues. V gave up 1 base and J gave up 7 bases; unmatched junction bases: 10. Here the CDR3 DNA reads TGCGCCAGCAGCCAAGGGGGGGTCGACAGGGACAATTCACCCCTCCACTTT. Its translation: CASSQGGVDRDNSPLHF.

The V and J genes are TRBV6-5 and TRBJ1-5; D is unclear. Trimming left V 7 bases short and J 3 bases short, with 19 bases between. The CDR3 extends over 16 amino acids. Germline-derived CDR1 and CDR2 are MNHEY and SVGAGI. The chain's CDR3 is CASIPGPLLLNQPQHF. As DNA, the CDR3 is TGTGCCAGCATTCCGGGCCCGCTACTACTCAATCAGCCCCAGCATTTT.

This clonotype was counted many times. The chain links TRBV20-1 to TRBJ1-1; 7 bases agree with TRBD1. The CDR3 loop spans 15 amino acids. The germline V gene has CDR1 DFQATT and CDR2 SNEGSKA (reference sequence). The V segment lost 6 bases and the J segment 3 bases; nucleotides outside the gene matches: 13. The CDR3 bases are TGCAGTGCGCCAAATTGGGAGGGGGCGGACACTGAAGCTTTCTTT. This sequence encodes CSAPNWEGADTEAFF.

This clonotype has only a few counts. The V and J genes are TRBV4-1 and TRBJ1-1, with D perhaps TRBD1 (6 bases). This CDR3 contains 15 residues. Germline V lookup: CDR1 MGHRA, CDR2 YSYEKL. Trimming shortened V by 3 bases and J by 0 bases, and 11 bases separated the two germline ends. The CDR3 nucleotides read TGCGCCAGCAGCCACCGCGGGACAATGAACACTGAAGCTTTCTTT. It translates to CASSHRGTMNTEAFF.

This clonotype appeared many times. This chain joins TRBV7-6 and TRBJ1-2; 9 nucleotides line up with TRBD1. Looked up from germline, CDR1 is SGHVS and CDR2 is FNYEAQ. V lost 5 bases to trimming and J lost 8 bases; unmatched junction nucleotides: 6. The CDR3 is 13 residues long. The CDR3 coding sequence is TGTGCCAGCAGCGAAGGGACAGGGATAGGCTACACCTTC. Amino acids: CASSEGTGIGYTF.

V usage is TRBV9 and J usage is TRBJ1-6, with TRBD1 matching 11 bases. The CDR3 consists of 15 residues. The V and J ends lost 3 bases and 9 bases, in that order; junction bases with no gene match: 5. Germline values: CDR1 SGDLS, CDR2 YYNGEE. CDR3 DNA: TGTGCCAGCAGCGAGGGGACAGGGGGTATTTCACCCCTCCACTTT. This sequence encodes CASSEGTGGISPLHF.

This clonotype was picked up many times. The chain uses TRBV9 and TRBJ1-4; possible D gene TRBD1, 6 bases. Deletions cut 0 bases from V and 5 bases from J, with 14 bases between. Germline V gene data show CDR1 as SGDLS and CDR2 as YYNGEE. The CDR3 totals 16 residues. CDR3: CASSVDYDQGNEKLFF. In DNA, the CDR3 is TGTGCCAGCAGCGTAGACTATGACCAGGGGAATGAAAAACTGTTTTTT. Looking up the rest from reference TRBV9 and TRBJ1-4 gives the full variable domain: DSGVTQTPKHLITATGQRVTLRCSPRSGDLSVYWYQQSLDQGLQFLIQYYNGEERAKGNILERFSAQQFPDLHSELNLSSLELGDSALYFCASSVDYDQGNEKLFFGSGTQLSVL.

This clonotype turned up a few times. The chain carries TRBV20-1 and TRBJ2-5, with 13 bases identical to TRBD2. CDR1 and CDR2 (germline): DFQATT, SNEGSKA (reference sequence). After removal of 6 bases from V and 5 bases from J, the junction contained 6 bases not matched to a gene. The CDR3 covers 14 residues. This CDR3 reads CSARLAGGGETQYF. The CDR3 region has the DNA TGCAGTGCACGACTAGCGGGGGGTGGGGAGACCCAGTACTTC.

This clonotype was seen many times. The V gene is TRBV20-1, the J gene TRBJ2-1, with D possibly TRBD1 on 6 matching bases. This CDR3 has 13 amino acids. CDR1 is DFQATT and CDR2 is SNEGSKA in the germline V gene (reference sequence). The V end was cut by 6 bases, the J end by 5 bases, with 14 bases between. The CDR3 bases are TGCAGTGCCTTTCGGGACACAAACAATGAGCAGTTCTTC. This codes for CSAFRDTNNEQFF.

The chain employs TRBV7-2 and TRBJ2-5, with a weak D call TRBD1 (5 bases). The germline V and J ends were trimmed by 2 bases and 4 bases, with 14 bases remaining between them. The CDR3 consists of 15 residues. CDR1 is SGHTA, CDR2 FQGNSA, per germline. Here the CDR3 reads CASSLSHQGGETQYF. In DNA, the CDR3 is TGTGCCAGCAGCTTAAGTCACCAGGGCGGAGAGACCCAGTACTTC. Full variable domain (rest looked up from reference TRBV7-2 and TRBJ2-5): GAGVSQSPSNKVTEKGKDVELRCDPISGHTALYWYRQSLGQGLEFLIYFQGNSAPDKSGLPSDRFSAERTGGSVSTLTIQRTQQEDSAVYLCASSLSHQGGETQYFGPGTRLLVL.

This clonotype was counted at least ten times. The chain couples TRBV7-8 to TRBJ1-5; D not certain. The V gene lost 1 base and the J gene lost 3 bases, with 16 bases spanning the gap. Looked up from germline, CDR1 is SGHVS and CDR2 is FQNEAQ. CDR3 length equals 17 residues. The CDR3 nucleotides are TGTGCCAGCAGCTTAGAAAGAGTGTCAGTGCACAATCAGCCCCAGCATTTT. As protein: CASSLERVSVHNQPQHF.

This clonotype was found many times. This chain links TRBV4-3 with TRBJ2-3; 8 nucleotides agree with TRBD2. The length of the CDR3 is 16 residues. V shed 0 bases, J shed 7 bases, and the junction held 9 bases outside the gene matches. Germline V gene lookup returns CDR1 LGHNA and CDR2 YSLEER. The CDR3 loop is CASSQDGTRILNTQYF. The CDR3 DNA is TGCGCCAGCAGCCAAGATGGGACTAGAATCCTTAATACGCAGTATTTT.

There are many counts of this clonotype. The CDR3 DNA is TGCAGTGCTAGAGAGGGGCCATTGAACACTGAAGCTTTCTTT. This encodes CSAREGPLNTEAFF. This chain joins TRBV20-1 and TRBJ1-1, with TRBD1 as a possible D gene (5 bases). This CDR3 is 14 amino acids long. CDR1 and CDR2 (germline): DFQATT, SNEGSKA (reference sequence). Deletions cut 0 bases from V and 0 bases from J, with 8 bases between.

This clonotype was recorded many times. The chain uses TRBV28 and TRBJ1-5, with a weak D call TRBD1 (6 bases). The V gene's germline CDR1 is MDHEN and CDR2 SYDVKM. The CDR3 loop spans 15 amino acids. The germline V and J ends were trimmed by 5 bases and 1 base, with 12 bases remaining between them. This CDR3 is CASSAIRGSNQPQHF. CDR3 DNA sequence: TGTGCCAGCAGTGCGATTAGGGGGAGCAATCAGCCCCAGCATTTT.

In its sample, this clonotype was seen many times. In nucleotides, the CDR3 is TGTGCCATCAGTGAGTCTACAGATATGAACACTGAAGCTTTCTTT. Protein sequence: CAISESTDMNTEAFF. The chain couples TRBV10-3 to TRBJ1-1, with D hard to call. The V end was cut by 0 bases, the J end by 0 bases, with 8 bases between. CDR1 and CDR2 (germline): ENHRY, SYGVKD. The CDR3 has 15 residues.

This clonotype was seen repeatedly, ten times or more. CDR3 protein: CAISRGQDETQYF. CDR3 bases: TGTGCCATCAGCCGGGGCCAGGATGAGACCCAGTACTTC. The chain joins TRBV10-3 to TRBJ2-5; D is perhaps TRBD1 or TRBD2 (5 bases each). V lost 6 bases and J lost 5, with 13 bases in between. The germline CDR1 and CDR2 sequences are ENHRY and SYGVKD. This CDR3 comprises 13 residues.

The CDR3 sequence: CSARTGGEGKRAGELFF. In DNA, the CDR3 is TGCAGTGCAAGGACAGGGGGCGAGGGGAAGAGAGCCGGGGAGCTGTTTTTT. V and J are TRBV20-1 and TRBJ2-2; 11 bases match TRBD1. V lost 6 bases and J lost 6; bases outside the gene matches: 15. Germline CDR1 is DFQATT and CDR2 is SNEGSKA (reference sequence). The CDR3 covers 17 residues.